Described below is a single T cell receptor (beta chain) sequence and its context. Its specificity is unknown. The PCR ran on 60 Vbeta and 13 Jbeta primers. The table came from immunoSEQ multiplex PCR; TCRdb's copy has only in-frame clones and leaves some out. Seen here are hundreds of thousands of clones, around two thirds observed once, and the top ten hold roughly 2.4%. CDR3 length equals 16 residues. Trimming at V came to 3 bases and at J to 2 bases, leaving 6 bases not matched to a gene. CDR1 is LNHDA and CDR2 is SQIVND in the germline V gene (reference sequence). This sample stems from a study of cytomegalovirus exposure and HLA in healthy donors. Study-level information: Clustering assigned 70% to 90% of the roughly 420 genotyped donors to the Caucasian-associated ancestry cluster.

Study-wide findings and caveats: Per a later analysis, HLA-associated TCR beta chains showed more clonal expansion than other, equally common TCR beta chains.

The sequence derives from a female donor in good health and CMV-seronegative. The J gene is TRBJ2-2, the V gene TRBV19; 7 nucleotides agree with TRBD2. What was sequenced was PBMCs. The CDR3 DNA follows: TGTGCCAGTAGTATTCGAGGAGCGGGAAACACCGGGGAGCTGTTTTTT. Translated: CASSIRGAGNTGELFF.